These T cell receptor beta chains were read from a single sample in a study of shared clonotypes between healthy human individuals. Assay: immunoSEQ multiplex PCR; the TCRdb copy retains only in-frame clones and omits some. The table has some 240,000 clones, approximately 70% seen once. Sample: memory CD4+ T cells sorted from blood. All receptors come from a man under 40 in good health. The CDR3 runs from the conserved cysteine through the conserved F or W. D genes are given only for firm matches. Size values are once, few and many counts, or a class for expanded clones, and some rows have none.

size	V	J	D	DNA	CDR3
NA	TRBV5-4	TRBJ2-3	TRBD2	TGTGCCAGCAGCCTGTCTAGCGGGAGTAGCACAGATACGCAGTATTTT	CASSLSSGSSTDTQYF
once	TRBV10-3	TRBJ1-2	TRBD1	TGTGCCATCAGGGGGACAGCAAACTATGGCTACACCTTC	CAIRGTANYGYTF
few	TRBV2	TRBJ1-1	TRBD1	TGTGCCAGCAGTGAGACAGGGGGATACACTGAAGCTTTCTTT	CASSETGGYTEAFF
few	TRBV6-1	TRBJ1-5	NA	TGTGCCAGCAGCTCAGGCCCCACAGGGACCCAGCATTTT	CASSSGPTGTQHF
many	TRBV6-1	TRBJ1-1	NA	TGTGCCAGCACGTGGGGGAGCATGAACACTGAAGCTTTCTTT	CASTWGSMNTEAFF
NA	TRBV7-9	TRBJ1-5	NA	TGTGCCAGCAGCATGGAGGGGGGACAGCCCCAGCATTTT	CASSMEGGQPQHF
NA	TRBV14	TRBJ1-1	NA	TGTGCCAGCAGCCAAGATATGAGAGGTTTGAACACTGAAGCTTTCTTT	CASSQDMRGLNTEAFF
NA	TRBV9	TRBJ2-1	TRBD2	TGTGCCAGCAGCGTGCGTCCTAGCGGCCTCCACACTAATGAGCAGTTCTTC	CASSVRPSGLHTNEQFF
NA	TRBV29-1	TRBJ1-2	NA	TGCAGCGTTGGACGGGAGAATGGCTACACCTTC	CSVGRENGYTF
few	TRBV7-9	TRBJ1-1	NA	TGTGCCAGCAGCGTATATTCTGAAGCTTTCTTT	CASSVYSEAFF
NA	TRBV6-6	TRBJ1-5	NA	TGTGCCAGCAGTACCATGGCGGATAGCAATCAGCCCCAGCATTTT	CASSTMADSNQPQHF
NA	TRBV5-4	TRBJ2-2	TRBD1	TGTGCCAGCAGCTTGGCGAGGGGGCCTAACACCGGGGAGCTGTTTTTT	CASSLARGPNTGELFF
NA	TRBV5-1	TRBJ2-2	NA	TGCGCCAGCAGCTTGGACCCGATGGGGACCGGGGAGCTGTTTTTT	CASSLDPMGTGELFF
NA	TRBV2	TRBJ2-2	NA	TGTGCCAGCAGGCGGGACTTAACCGGGGAGCTGTTTTTT	CASRRDLTGELFF
once	TRBV12-1	TRBJ2-7	NA	TGTGCCAGCAGCTTTGCGGTAGCGGGAGGGGACCATTGCTACGAGCAGTACTTC	CASSFAVAGGDHCYEQYF
NA	TRBV6-5	TRBJ1-2	NA	TGTGCCAGCACTGGGACAAGAGGTTTCGATGGCTACACCTTC	CASTGTRGFDGYTF
NA	TRBV4-3	TRBJ2-2	TRBD2	TGCGCCAGCAGCCAAGATCTCCCTTTCGGCGGGAGGGCCGCCGGGGAGCTGTTTTTT	CASSQDLPFGGRAAGELFF
NA	TRBV19	TRBJ1-5	TRBD1	TGTGCCAGTAGTATTTTAGGACAGGGCAGCAATCAGCCCCAGCATTTT	CASSILGQGSNQPQHF
once	TRBV13	TRBJ2-1	NA	TGTGCCAGCAGCTCGAATTATGAGCAGTTCTTC	CASSSNYEQFF
NA	TRBV5-1	TRBJ2-1	NA	TGCGCCAGCAGCTTCTCTCAGAGGGAGCAGTTCTTC	CASSFSQREQFF
many	TRBV7-7	TRBJ2-7	TRBD1	TGTGCTAGCAGCTCGGACAGGGGGCAAGAGCAGTACTTC	CASSSDRGQEQYF
once	TRBV14	TRBJ2-1	TRBD2	TGTGCCAGCAGAGTAGCGGGAGGGTTAAATGAGCAGTTCTTC	CASRVAGGLNEQFF
few	TRBV13	TRBJ1-1	NA	TGTGCCAGCAGCTTAGAGATGAACACTGAAGCTTTCTTT	CASSLEMNTEAFF
NA	TRBV6-5	TRBJ1-1	NA	TGTGCCAGCAACGACCGGGCAGGGGTAGCTTTCTTT	CASNDRAGVAFF
NA	TRBV27	TRBJ2-1	TRBD2	TGTGCCAGCAGTTTGGAGACTAGCGTATACAATGAGCAGTTCTTC	CASSLETSVYNEQFF
NA	TRBV19	TRBJ1-4	NA	TGTGCCAGTAGTATACCCCGGGAGTCCGAGGAAAAACTGTTTTTT	CASSIPRESEEKLFF
many	TRBV6-5	TRBJ1-2	NA	TGTGCCAGCAGTTACGCCGACAGCCCTGTGCGCGGCTACACCTTC	CASSYADSPVRGYTF
NA	TRBV27	TRBJ2-3	NA	TGTGCCAGCAAACCAGGGGGCGGGAGAGTCACAGATACGCAGTATTTT	CASKPGGGRVTDTQYF
NA	TRBV7-2	TRBJ2-6	NA	TGTGCCAGCAGTCCCCCCTCTGGGGCCAACGTCCTGACTTTC	CASSPPSGANVLTF
NA	TRBV7-8	TRBJ2-5	TRBD1	TGTGCCAGCAGCTCGGGGACAGAAGAGACCCAGTACTTC	CASSSGTEETQYF
NA	TRBV11-3	TRBJ2-1	NA	TGTGCCAGCAGCCGAGCGGGTACATCCAACAATGAGCAGTTCTTC	CASSRAGTSNNEQFF
once	TRBV7-2	TRBJ1-5	TRBD1	TGTGCCAGCAGCCAATGGACAGGGTCCAGCAATCAGCCCCAGCATTTT	CASSQWTGSSNQPQHF
NA	TRBV7-2	TRBJ1-3	NA	TGTGCCAGCAGCTTTCAAAGCTCTGGAAACACCATATATTTT	CASSFQSSGNTIYF
NA	TRBV2	TRBJ1-1	NA	TGTGCCAGCAAAAGTGGCCAGGGTTTCACTGAAGCTTTCTTT	CASKSGQGFTEAFF
NA	TRBV2	TRBJ2-1	TRBD2	TGTGCCAGCAGTTATAGCGGGTTCTACAATGAGCAGTTCTTC	CASSYSGFYNEQFF
NA	TRBV30	TRBJ2-1	TRBD2	TGTGCTGGATCGGCTAGCGGACGCCCCACTGAGCAGTTCTTC	CAGSASGRPTEQFF
NA	TRBV30	TRBJ1-1	NA	TGTGCCTGGAGTGTTGGTTTAGACACTGAAGCTTTCTTT	CAWSVGLDTEAFF
NA	TRBV7-6	TRBJ2-3	TRBD2	TGTGCCAGCAGCTTAGTGGTAGCGGGGGCTCCGTATTTT	CASSLVVAGAPYF
NA	TRBV11-2	TRBJ2-3	NA	TGTGCCAGCAGCTTATTAGATACGCAGTATTTT	CASSLLDTQYF
once	TRBV11-2	TRBJ2-5	NA	TGTGCCAGCAGCCCCTGGGGGCCCCAAGAGACCCAGTACTTC	CASSPWGPQETQYF
few	TRBV28	TRBJ1-2	TRBD1	TGTGCCAGTGGCGTTTTGCAGGGGGCTAATGGCTACACCTTC	CASGVLQGANGYTF
few	TRBV5-4	TRBJ2-1	NA	TGTGCCAGCAGCGTTGCGGACAATGAGCAGTTCTTC	CASSVADNEQFF
NA	TRBV10-3	TRBJ2-2	TRBD2	TGTGCCACCTCAGCATCTAGCGGCACCTTCGCGAACACCGGGGAGCTGTTTTTT	CATSASSGTFANTGELFF
NA	TRBV27	TRBJ2-7	NA	TGTGCCAGCAGTTTAAGAGGAGGGAATACCTACGAGCAGTACTTC	CASSLRGGNTYEQYF
NA	TRBV19	TRBJ2-1	NA	TGTGCCAGTAGCAACAATAATATCGGGCAGTTCTTC	CASSNNNIGQFF
once	TRBV12-5	TRBJ2-3	NA	TGTGCTAGTGGTTTGGGGAGGGACAGCACCACAGATACGCAGTATTTT	CASGLGRDSTTDTQYF
few	TRBV4-1	TRBJ2-6	NA	TGCGCCAGCAGCCAAGCCCCCCCCTCTGGGGCCAACGTCCTGACTTTC	CASSQAPPSGANVLTF
few	TRBV6-5	TRBJ2-7	NA	TGTGCCAGCGGGACACGGTCCTACGAGCAGTACTTC	CASGTRSYEQYF
few	TRBV25-1	TRBJ1-5	NA	TGTGCCAGCAGTGATTCGGGCTTAGGGCAGCCCCAGCATTTT	CASSDSGLGQPQHF
NA	TRBV6-1	TRBJ2-1	NA	TGTGCCAGCAGTGGCCTAGAGGGTCTATCCTACAATGAGCAGTTCTTC	CASSGLEGLSYNEQFF
few	TRBV5-1	TRBJ1-5	NA	TGCGCCAGCAGCCCTACAGGAACCCGCGGCAATCAGCCCCAGCATTTT	CASSPTGTRGNQPQHF
NA	TRBV19	TRBJ2-5	TRBD1	TGTGCCAGTACGGCAGGGGGTAAGGGGACCCAGTACTTC	CASTAGGKGTQYF
NA	TRBV7-8	TRBJ1-2	NA	TGTGCCAGCAGCTTAGTACAGGGAAGCGGCTACACCTTC	CASSLVQGSGYTF